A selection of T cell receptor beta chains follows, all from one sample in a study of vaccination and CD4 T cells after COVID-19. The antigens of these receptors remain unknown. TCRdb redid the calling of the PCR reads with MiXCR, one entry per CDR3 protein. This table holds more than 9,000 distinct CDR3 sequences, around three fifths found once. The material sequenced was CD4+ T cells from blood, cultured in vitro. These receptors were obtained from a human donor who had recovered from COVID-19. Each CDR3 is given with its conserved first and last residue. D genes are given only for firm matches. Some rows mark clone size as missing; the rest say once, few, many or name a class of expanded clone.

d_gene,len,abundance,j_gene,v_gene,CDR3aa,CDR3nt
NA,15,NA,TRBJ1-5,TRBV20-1,CSARVLDAVGGPQHF,TGCAGTGCTAGAGTGTTGGACGCCGTTGGGGGACCCCAGCATTTT
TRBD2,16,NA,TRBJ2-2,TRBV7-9,CASSLSGGGNTGELFF,TGTGCCAGCAGCCTTAGCGGGGGAGGAAACACCGGGGAGCTGTTTTTT
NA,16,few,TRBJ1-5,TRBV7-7,CASSLSRGVGNQPQHF,TGTGCCAGCAGCTTGTCCCGGGGCGTGGGCAATCAGCCCCAGCATTTT
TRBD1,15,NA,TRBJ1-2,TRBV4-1,CASSQDHRGDYGYTF,TGCGCCAGCAGCCAAGATCACAGGGGAGACTATGGCTACACCTTC
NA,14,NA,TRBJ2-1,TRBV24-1,CATSPRGGAGEQFF,TGTGCCACCAGCCCCAGGGGGGGGGCTGGTGAGCAGTTCTTC
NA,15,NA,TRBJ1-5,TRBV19,CASTPSRLANQPQHF,TGTGCCAGTACTCCCTCCCGGCTGGCCAATCAGCCCCAGCATTTT
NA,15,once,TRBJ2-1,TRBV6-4,CASRAQGSTYNEQFF,TGTGCCAGCAGGGCACAGGGTTCGACCTACAATGAGCAGTTCTTC
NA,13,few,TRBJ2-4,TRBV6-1,CASGAGTPNIQYF,TGTGCCAGCGGGGCTGGGACCCCCAACATTCAGTACTTC
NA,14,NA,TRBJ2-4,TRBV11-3,CASSSRKWDNIQYF,TGTGCCAGCAGCTCACGAAAGTGGGATAACATTCAGTACTTC
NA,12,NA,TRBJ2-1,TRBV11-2,CASSLVGNEQFF,TGTGCCAGCAGCTTAGTGGGGAATGAGCAGTTCTTC
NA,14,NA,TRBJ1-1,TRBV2,CASSEEGSGTEAFF,TGTGCCAGCAGTGAAGAGGGTAGTGGTACTGAAGCTTTCTTT
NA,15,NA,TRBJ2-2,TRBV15,CATSRAAQNTGELFF,TGTGCCACCAGCAGAGCGGCCCAGAACACCGGGGAGCTGTTTTTT
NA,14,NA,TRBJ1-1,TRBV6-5,CASSYSPTNTEAFF,TGTGCCAGCAGTTACTCCCCGACGAACACTGAAGCTTTCTTT
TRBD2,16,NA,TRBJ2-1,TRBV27,CASRLAGLESYNEQFF,TGTGCCAGCAGACTAGCGGGCCTAGAGTCCTACAATGAGCAGTTCTTC
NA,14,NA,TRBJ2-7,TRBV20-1,CSARVLGVPYEQYF,TGCAGTGCTAGAGTGCTAGGGGTCCCCTACGAGCAGTACTTC
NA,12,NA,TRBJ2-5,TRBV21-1,CASSNRAETQYF,TGTGCCAGCAGCAATAGGGCCGAGACCCAGTACTTC
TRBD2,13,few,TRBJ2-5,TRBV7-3,CASSLTGGETQYF,TGTGCCAGCAGCTTAACCGGGGGGGAGACCCAGTACTTC
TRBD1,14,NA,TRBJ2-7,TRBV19,CASTRTGGPYEQYF,TGTGCCAGTACCCGGACAGGGGGGCCCTACGAGCAGTACTTC
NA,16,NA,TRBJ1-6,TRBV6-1,CASKATTGYWNSPLHF,TGTGCCAGCAAAGCCACTACAGGGTATTGGAATTCACCCCTCCACTTT
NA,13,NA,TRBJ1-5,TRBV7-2,CASSAGGNQPQHF,TGTGCCAGCAGCGCAGGGGGCAATCAGCCCCAGCATTTT
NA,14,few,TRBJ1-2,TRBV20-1,CSARYSLGDYGYTF,TGCAGTGCTAGATACAGCCTAGGTGACTATGGCTACACCTTC
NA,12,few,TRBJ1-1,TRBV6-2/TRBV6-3,CASSSRETEAFF,TGTGCCAGCAGTTCCAGGGAAACTGAAGCTTTCTTT
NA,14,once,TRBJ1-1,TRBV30,CAWSVLGVGTEAFF,TGTGCCTGGAGTGTACTAGGGGTAGGAACTGAAGCTTTCTTT
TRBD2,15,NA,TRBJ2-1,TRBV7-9,CASSLEGLAGNEQFF,TGTGCCAGCAGCTTAGAGGGACTAGCGGGCAATGAGCAGTTCTTC
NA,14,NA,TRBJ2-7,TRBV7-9,CASSLTGDSYEQYF,TGTGCCAGCAGCTTAACCGGGGACTCCTACGAGCAGTACTTC
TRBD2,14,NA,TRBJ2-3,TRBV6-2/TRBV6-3,CASSGLAGTDTQYF,TGTGCCAGTTCCGGACTAGCGGGCACAGATACGCAGTATTTT
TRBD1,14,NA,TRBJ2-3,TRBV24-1,CATSLTGGKDTQYF,TGTGCCACCAGCTTGACAGGGGGCAAAGATACGCAGTATTTT
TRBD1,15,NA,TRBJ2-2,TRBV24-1,CATSDRDRRTGELFF,TGTGCCACCAGTGACCGGGACAGGAGGACCGGGGAGCTGTTTTTT
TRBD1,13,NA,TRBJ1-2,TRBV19,CATRDSLNYGYTF,TGTGCCACCCGGGACAGCCTTAACTATGGCTACACCTTC
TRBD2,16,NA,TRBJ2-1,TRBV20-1,CSASHRLAEKNNEQFF,TGCAGTGCTAGTCATCGGCTAGCGGAGAAGAACAATGAGCAGTTCTTC
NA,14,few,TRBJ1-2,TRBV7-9,CASSPRAVLYGYTF,TGTGCCAGCAGCCCTAGGGCTGTGCTCTATGGCTACACCTTC
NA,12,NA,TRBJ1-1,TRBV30,CAWRWGNTEAFF,TGTGCCTGGAGGTGGGGTAACACTGAAGCTTTCTTT
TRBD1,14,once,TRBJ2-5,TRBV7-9,CASSSRTGGETQYF,TGTGCCAGCAGTTCTCGGACAGGGGGAGAGACCCAGTACTTC
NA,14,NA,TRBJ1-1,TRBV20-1,CSAIRDAGRTEAFF,TGCAGTGCTATCCGGGACGCCGGAAGGACTGAAGCTTTCTTT
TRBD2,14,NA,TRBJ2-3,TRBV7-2,CAGSGGINTDTQYF,TGTGCCGGAAGCGGGGGTATTAACACAGATACGCAGTATTTT
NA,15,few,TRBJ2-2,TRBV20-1,CSANNRLTNTGELFF,TGCAGTGCTAACAACAGGCTTACAAACACCGGGGAGCTGTTTTTT
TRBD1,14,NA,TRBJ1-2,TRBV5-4,CASSLQGGDYGYTF,TGTGCCAGCAGCTTGCAGGGGGGGGACTATGGCTACACCTTC
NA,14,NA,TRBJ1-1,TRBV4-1,CASSQPIRTDEAFF,TGCGCCAGCAGCCAGCCAATTCGGACCGATGAAGCTTTCTTT
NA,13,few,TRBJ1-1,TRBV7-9,CASSLAYNTEAFF,TGTGCCAGCAGCTTGGCTTACAACACTGAAGCTTTCTTT
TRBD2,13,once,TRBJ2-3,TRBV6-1,CASRLTSPDTQYF,TGTGCCAGCAGATTGACTAGCCCCGATACGCAGTATTTT
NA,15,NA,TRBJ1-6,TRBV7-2,CASSLTGTDNSPLHF,TGTGCCAGCAGCTTAACGGGGACGGATAATTCACCCCTCCACTTT
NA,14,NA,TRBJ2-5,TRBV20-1,CSARDLRLQETQYF,TGCAGTGCTAGAGATCTCCGGCTACAAGAGACCCAGTACTTC
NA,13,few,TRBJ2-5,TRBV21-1,CASSGEGAETQYF,TGTGCCAGCAGTGGGGAGGGGGCAGAGACCCAGTACTTC
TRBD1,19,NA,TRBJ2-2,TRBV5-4,CASSPRDRVRGRHTGELFF,TGTGCCAGCAGCCCCCGGGACCGTGTGAGGGGGCGACACACCGGGGAGCTGTTTTTT
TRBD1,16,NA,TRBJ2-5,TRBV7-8,CASSPLPGQGVETQYF,TGTGCCAGCAGCCCCTTGCCGGGACAGGGGGTTGAGACCCAGTACTTC